The 3 T cell receptor beta chains listed next were all sequenced from one sample in a study of blood T cell repertoires in COVID-19. Method: immunoSEQ multiplex PCR; TCRdb's copy keeps in-frame clones and lacks some. The data show around 64,000 clones, more than 85% seen once. Material: peripheral blood. The receptors originated from a man older than 75 in a cohort sampled during active COVID-19.

This sequence joins TRBV6-2 or TRBV6-3 and TRBJ1-5, with TRBD1 identical over 8 bases. The CDR3 length is 14 residues. The junction had 7 bases not matched to a gene; V was cut back by 5 bases and J by 7 bases. Germline CDR1 is MNHEY and CDR2 is SVGEGT. DNA for the CDR3: TGTGCCAGCAGTCCGACAGGGGCGAAACAGCCCCAGCATTTT. It yields the protein CASSPTGAKQPQHF.

The rearrangement links TRBV15 to TRBJ2-5; tentative D call: TRBD1 (5 bases). The CDR3 extends over 15 amino acids. V dropped 0 bases and J dropped 3 bases, with 11 bases sitting between them. Germline loops: CDR1 LNHNV, CDR2 YYDKDF (reference sequence). The CDR3 coding sequence is TGTGCCACCAGCAGAGATACAGGCAGGGAAGAGACCCAGTACTTC. Encoded protein: CATSRDTGREETQYF.

The chain employs TRBV6-5 and TRBJ2-7; 8 bases fit TRBD1. The CDR3 runs 14 residues. Germline lookup yields CDR1 MNHEY and CDR2 SVGAGI. V lost 5 bases to trimming and J lost 2 bases; unmatched junction nucleotides: 5. The CDR3 bases are TGTGCCAGCAGTCTGGACAGGGCTGCCTACGAGCAGTACTTC. Translating it yields CASSLDRAAYEQYF.